This TCR beta chain was observed in a study of Graves' ophthalmopathy and Graves' hyperthyroidism. The CDR3 runs to 13 residues. Germline V gives CDR1 MGHDK, CDR2 SYGVNS. Hyperthyroidism cases were recent diagnoses of under 2 months' duration in people aged 18 to 65. Lactation, pregnancy, uncontrolled infections and other autoimmune diseases were all grounds for excluding patients. Clinical symptoms, serum thyroxine, TRAb, thyroid ultrasound and orbital computed tomography formed the basis of diagnosis. Amplified material comprised TCR beta CDR3 regions derived from RNA transcripts. In the first round, RT-PCR was carried out with HTBI primers, and a multiplex PCR formed the second round. MiXCR, run by TCRdb on the multiplex PCR reads, gives a single entry per CDR3 protein. Of some 1.1 million distinct CDR3 sequences detected, roughly two fifths appear once; the ten largest clones hold 11%.

The chain employs TRBV25-1 and TRBJ1-4, with 10 bases matching TRBD1. Sequencing was carried out using peripheral blood or thyroid tissue (not recorded which). The origin of this receptor is an adult man with Graves' hyperthyroidism. The CDR3 DNA sequence: TGTGCTAGATTCGGACAGGGGGATGAAAAACTGTTTTTT. Translating it yields CARFGQGDEKLFF. Based on the CDR3 plus reference TRBV25-1 and TRBJ1-4, the full variable domain is EADIYQTPRYLVIGTGKKITLECSQTMGHDKMYWYQQDPGMELHLIHYSYGVNSTEKGDLSSESTVSRIRTEHFPLTLESARPSHTSQYLCARFGQGDEKLFFGSGTQLSVL.